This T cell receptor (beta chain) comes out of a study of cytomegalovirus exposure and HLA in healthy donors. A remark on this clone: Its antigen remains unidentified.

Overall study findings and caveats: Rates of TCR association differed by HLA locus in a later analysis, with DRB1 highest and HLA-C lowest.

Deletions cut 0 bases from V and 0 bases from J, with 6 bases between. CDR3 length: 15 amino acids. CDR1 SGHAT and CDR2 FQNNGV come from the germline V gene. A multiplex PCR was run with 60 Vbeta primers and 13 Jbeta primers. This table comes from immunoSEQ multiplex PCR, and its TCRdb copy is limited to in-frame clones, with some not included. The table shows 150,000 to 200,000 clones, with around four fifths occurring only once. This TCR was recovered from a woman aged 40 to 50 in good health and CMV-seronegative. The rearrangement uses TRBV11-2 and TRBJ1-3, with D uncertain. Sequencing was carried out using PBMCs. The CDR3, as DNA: TGTGCCAGCAGCTTAGAGGCAAGCTCTGGAAACACCATATATTTT. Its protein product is CASSLEASSGNTIYF.